Below, 17 T cell receptor beta chains from the same sample are listed, as sequenced in a study of T cell responses to AZD1222 COVID-19 vaccine. The data were produced by immunoSEQ multiplex PCR, yet TCRdb's version contains in-frame clones alone and is incomplete. The table has over 100,000 clones, 90% seen once. Material: peripheral blood, obtained on day 0 of AZD1222 vaccination. The receptors come from an adult in good health.

The chain links TRBV27 to TRBJ1-2; tentatively, D is TRBD1 (6 bases). The CDR3 has 13 amino acids. Germline values: CDR1 MNHEY, CDR2 SMNVEV (reference sequence). V was trimmed by 5 bases and J by 7 bases, leaving 14 bases between them. The CDR3 spells CASSPGAGVGYTF. The CDR3 DNA follows: TGTGCCAGCAGTCCCGGGGCAGGGGTTGGCTACACCTTC.

The chain is built from TRBV21-1 and TRBJ1-3; the table's D call, TRBD1, has no DNA check behind it. TRBV21-1 is an annotated pseudogene. The CDR3 loop spans 18 amino acids. The CDR3 DNA reads as TGTGCCAGCAGCACCCGACAGGGTTGTGGGAGCTGTGGAAACACCATATATTTT. Translated, it gives CASSTRQGCGSCGNTIYF.

The J gene is TRBJ2-1, the V gene TRBV18; TRBD1 or TRBD2 may be the D gene (5 bases each). This CDR3 region has 16 residues. Trimming left V 6 bases short and J 8 bases short, with 23 bases between. In germline, CDR1 is KGHSH, CDR2 LQKENI. The CDR3 region has the DNA TGTGCCAGCTCGAGGGGCAGGGATTTTCAGTTGGATGAGCAGTTCTTC. It is translated as CASSRGRDFQLDEQFF.

The chain recombines TRBV5-5 with TRBJ1-6; D is unclear. The CDR3 is 12 amino acids. The V end lost 1 base, the J end lost 8 bases, and 4 bases lay between the germline ends. Germline V lookup: CDR1 SGHKS, CDR2 YYEKEE (reference sequence). In nucleotides, the CDR3 is TGTGCCAGCAGCTTGTTAGATTCACCCCTCCACTTT. Residues: CASSLLDSPLHF.

This sequence joins TRBV6-4 and TRBJ2-1, with 10 bases aligning to TRBD1. Germline lookup yields CDR1 MRHNA and CDR2 SNTAGT. With 4 bases clipped from V and 7 bases from J, the junction kept 7 bases outside the gene matches. The CDR3 is made up of 15 amino acids. The CDR3 DNA reads TGTGCCAGCAGTGCCGGGACAGGGGATGGAAATGAGCAGTTCTTC. It is translated as CASSAGTGDGNEQFF.

This clone appeared a single time. The chain has TRBV6-5 and TRBJ2-7, with D possibly TRBD2 on 6 matching bases. Germline V lookup: CDR1 MNHEY, CDR2 SVGAGI. The V end lost 2 bases, the J end lost 7 bases, and 18 bases lay between the germline ends. The CDR3 runs 15 residues. This CDR3 reads CASSYGWGEPGEQYF. CDR3 nucleotides: TGTGCCAGCAGTTACGGGTGGGGGGAACCGGGGGAGCAGTACTTC.

This clone was counted only a few times. The rearrangement links TRBV28 to TRBJ2-1, with 11 bases that match TRBD1. The length of the CDR3 is 15 residues. CDR1 is MDHEN, CDR2 SYDVKM, per germline. V trimming: 5 bases; J trimming: 5 bases; junction bases outside the gene matches: 5. The CDR3, as DNA: TGTGCCAGCAGTAAGGGGACAGGGGGGCACAATGAGCAGTTCTTC. It is translated as CASSKGTGGHNEQFF. Combining the CDR3 with reference TRBV28 and TRBJ2-1 gives the whole variable domain DVKVTQSSRYLVKRTGEKVFLECVQDMDHENMFWYRQDPGLGLRLIYFSYDVKMKEKGDIPEGYSVSREKKERFSLILESASTNQTSMYLCASSKGTGGHNEQFFGPGTRLTVL.

V gene TRBV9 combines with J gene TRBJ1-2; possible D gene TRBD1, 5 bases. The CDR3 covers 13 residues. V lost 0 bases and J lost 3, with 6 bases in between. Germline assignment: CDR1 SGDLS and CDR2 YYNGEE. The CDR3 sequence is CASSVEGHYGYTF. The DNA for the CDR3 is TGTGCCAGCAGCGTAGAGGGACACTATGGCTACACCTTC.

V and J are TRBV2 and TRBJ1-3; 10 bases fit TRBD1. Germline CDR1 is SNHLY and CDR2 is FYNNEI. The CDR3 has 16 amino acids. With V trimmed by 5 bases and J by 4 bases, 8 bases remained unmatched. CDR3 DNA sequence: TGTGCCAGCAGTCTAGACAGGGGGCATATCGGAAACACCATATATTTT. This gives the protein CASSLDRGHIGNTIYF.

This chain connects TRBV30 to TRBJ1-5, with D hard to call. CDR1 is GTSNPN, CDR2 SVGIG, per germline (reference sequence). The V gene lost 0 bases and the J gene lost 6 bases, with 9 bases spanning the gap. The CDR3 contains 13 residues. The CDR3 DNA sequence: TGTGCCTGGAGTGTAAGCGAAGGTCAGCCCCAGCATTTT. Its protein is CAWSVSEGQPQHF.

The count of this clone is one. The rearrangement uses TRBV28 and TRBJ2-4; 11 positions match TRBD1. V shed 5 bases, J shed 10 bases, and the junction held 7 bases outside the gene matches. Germline values: CDR1 MDHEN, CDR2 SYDVKM. This CDR3 comprises 14 residues. The chain's CDR3 is CASSDSGTGGIQYF. In DNA form, the CDR3 reads TGTGCCAGCAGTGACTCCGGGACAGGGGGTATTCAGTACTTC.

This clone was observed a single time. This chain links TRBV11-1 with TRBJ2-3, with 9 bases identical to TRBD2. CDR3 size: 16 residues. Germline CDR1 and CDR2: SGHAT and FQDESV (reference sequence). Unmatched junction bases numbered 9, after V lost 4 bases and J lost 4 bases. This chain's CDR3 is CASSSFLAGVADTQYF. DNA for the CDR3: TGTGCCAGCAGCTCCTTCTTAGCGGGGGTGGCAGATACGCAGTATTTT.

This clone was observed a few times. This chain uses TRBV28 with TRBJ2-7; D unresolved. From germline, CDR1 is MDHEN and CDR2 SYDVKM. The CDR3 is 12 residues long. V was pared by 5 bases and J by 6 bases, with 11 bases between. DNA for the CDR3: TGTGCCAGCAGTGGTGTACCGAGCGAGCAGTACTTC. Its translation is CASSGVPSEQYF.

This clone is a singleton in its sample. The chain has TRBV18 and TRBJ2-3; 8 positions agree with TRBD1. J gave up 0 bases and V 3 bases, and 5 bases lay outside the gene matches. Germline values: CDR1 KGHSH, CDR2 LQKENI. The CDR3 runs 16 residues. The CDR3 reads CASSPQGAESTDTQYF. The CDR3 nucleotides are TGTGCCAGCTCACCGCAGGGGGCTGAAAGCACAGATACGCAGTATTTT. Filled out from reference TRBV18 and TRBJ2-3, the complete variable domain reads NAGVMQNPRHLVRRRGQEARLRCSPMKGHSHVYWYRQLPEEGLKFMVYLQKENIIDESGMPKERFSAEFPKEGPSILRIQQVVRGDSAAYFCASSPQGAESTDTQYFGPGTRLTVL.

This chain links TRBV4-2 with TRBJ2-1; the D is unclear. Germline loops: CDR1 LGHNA, CDR2 YNFKEQ. V was pared by 0 bases and J by 9 bases, with 12 bases between. CDR3 size: 14 residues. The DNA of the CDR3 is TGTGCCAGCAGCCAAGATATGGCAGTTGGTGAGCAGTTCTTC. Amino acid sequence: CASSQDMAVGEQFF.

The chain employs TRBV29-1 and TRBJ1-2, with a tentative D call TRBD1 (5 bases). Germline V lookup: CDR1 SQVTM, CDR2 ANQGSEA. The CDR3 contains 15 residues. V was cut by 0 bases and J by 6 bases, with 17 bases left in between. This CDR3 is CSVEDGQGRVNGYTF. As DNA, the CDR3 is TGCAGCGTTGAAGATGGCCAGGGAAGGGTGAATGGCTACACCTTC.

V and J are TRBV7-3 and TRBJ2-7; unclear D gene. V lost 2 bases and J lost 2, with 10 bases in between. This CDR3 contains 14 residues. The germline V gene has CDR1 SGHTA and CDR2 FQGTGA. The CDR3 sequence is CASSLGGQTYEQYF. The CDR3 DNA reads as TGTGCCAGCAGCTTAGGTGGGCAGACCTACGAGCAGTACTTC.